This T cell receptor (beta chain) is drawn from a study of T cells after somatic rescue of genetic block. Germline V lookup: CDR1 ENHRY, CDR2 SYGVKD. Between the trimmed V and J ends, which lost 5 bases and 2 bases, there was a span of 11 bases. There are 14 residues in the CDR3. Sequenced by immunoSEQ multiplex PCR; TCRdb stores in-frame clones only, minus some. The sample shows 88,000 or so clones, approximately 90% of them seen only once. This chain uses TRBV10-3 with TRBJ2-3; D possibly corresponds to TRBD2 (5 bases). The sequencing input was peripheral blood mononuclear cells (PBMCs). This TCR was recovered from a woman aged 18 to 35. CDR3 in amino acids: CAISLAVDTDTQYF. CDR3 DNA sequence: TGTGCCATCAGTCTAGCCGTCGACACAGATACGCAGTATTTT.